A selection of T cell receptor beta chains follows, all from one sample in a study of monozygotic twins with inflammatory bowel disease. TCRdb re-called the 5' RACE reads; one entry per CDR3 protein, DNA not given. This repertoire includes roughly 170,000 distinct CDR3 sequences. Specimen: blood. The receptors originated from a human donor with ulcerative colitis or Crohn's disease, or a healthy co-twin of an affected twin (not recorded which). Both conserved end residues are part of each CDR3.

>TRBJ2-3|TRBV20-1
CSAGSYRGATDTQYF
>TRBJ2-2|TRBV20-1
CSASLGKGAGELFF
>TRBJ1-2|TRBV7-2
CASSARRGGDYGYTF
>TRBJ1-2|TRBV9
CASSGGVSDRFNYGYTF
>TRBJ2-3|TRBV29-1
CSVARGVTDTQYF
>TRBJ2-7|TRBV5-4
CASSFRTGGSYEQYF
>TRBJ1-3|TRBV6-6
CASSWTGAGNTIYF
>TRBJ2-3|TRBV7-9
CASNWAGPTDTQYF
>TRBJ1-3|TRBV27
CASGLGNTIYF
>TRBJ1-5|TRBV19
CASRLLLGQGTNQPQHF
>TRBJ2-3|TRBV12-3/TRBV12-4
CASSFGLAGATDMQYF
>TRBJ2-1|TRBV27
CATRGLAGEYGREQFF
>TRBJ1-4|TRBV5-1
CASSPGDNREKLFF
>TRBJ2-2|TRBV29-1
CSVGRPDNTGELFF
>TRBJ2-3|TRBV4-3
CASSQDFGAGGSDTQYF
>TRBJ2-7|TRBV13
CASSLGRNRGEQYF
>TRBJ2-7|TRBV7-2
CASSLSGGAYYEQYF